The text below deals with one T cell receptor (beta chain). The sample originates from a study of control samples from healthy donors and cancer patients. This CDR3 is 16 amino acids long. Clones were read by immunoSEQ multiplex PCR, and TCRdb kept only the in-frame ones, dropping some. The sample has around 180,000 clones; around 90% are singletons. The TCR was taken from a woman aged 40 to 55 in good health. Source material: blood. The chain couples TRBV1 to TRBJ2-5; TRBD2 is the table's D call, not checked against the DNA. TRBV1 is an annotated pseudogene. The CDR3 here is CTSSQSQRGGMETQYF. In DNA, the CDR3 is TGCACCAGCAGCCAATCCCAGCGGGGGGGCATGGAGACCCAGTACTTC.